This T cell receptor beta chain is drawn from a study of T cells in localized non-small cell lung cancer. Germline loops: CDR1 MGHDK, CDR2 SYGVNS. V was shortened by 6 bases and J by 3 bases, with 4 bases between the two germline ends. There are 11 residues in the CDR3. Sequenced by immunoSEQ multiplex PCR; TCRdb stores in-frame clones only, minus some. This sample yields tens of thousands of clones, of which about 90% are seen a single time; just over 20% belongs to the top ten. This TCR was recovered from a male donor aged 60 or over with stage III squamous cell lung carcinoma. The input for sequencing was peripheral blood, taken before any cancer treatment. The rearrangement joins TRBV25-1 to TRBJ2-3; D not resolved. CDR3 loop: CASSDTDTQYF. The CDR3, as DNA: TGTGCCAGCAGCGATACAGATACGCAGTATTTT. Together with reference TRBV25-1 and TRBJ2-3, the CDR3 gives the full variable domain: EADIYQTPRYLVIGTGKKITLECSQTMGHDKMYWYQQDPGMELHLIHYSYGVNSTEKGDLSSESTVSRIRTEHFPLTLESARPSHTSQYLCASSDTDTQYFGPGTRLTVL.